The T cell receptor (beta chain) described here comes from a study of T cell clones after liver transplantation. Overall study context: Patients counted as tolerant after at least one year off all immunosuppression, enzymes not exceeding twice normal. Blood was drawn pre-transplant, before withdrawal, and after full or failed withdrawal.

The repertoire was sequenced with immunoSEQ multiplex PCR; TCRdb's copy has only in-frame clones and lacks some. This sample carries 98,000 or so clones, around four fifths of them seen once, and the ten largest clones take 0.85% to 1%. Overall study findings and caveats: Conclusions were preliminary, with small, heterogeneous patient groups.

About this clone itself: Its target is unknown.

The clonotype originates from a human donor who received a liver transplant. Sample: CD4+ T cells from blood, taken before liver transplant.

The CDR3 is CASSQAGTGGNIQYF. CDR3 bases: TGCGCCAGCAGCCAAGCCGGGACAGGAGGGAACATTCAGTACTTC. The chain recombines TRBV4-3 with TRBJ2-4; TRBD1 matches at 8 bases. The V and J ends lost 1 base and 7 bases, in that order; junction bases with no gene match: 6. The CDR3 runs 15 residues. Germline V lookup: CDR1 LGHNA, CDR2 YSLEER.